These 2 T cell receptor beta chains were sequenced from one sample in a study of blood T cells in healthy people across ages. For the second PCR, which ran for roughly 7 to 11 cycles, a sample-barcoded 5' primer and a J-beta primer mix were used. Via MiXCR, TCRdb re-called the 5' RACE reads, giving one row per CDR3 protein. The sample records 350,000 to 450,000 distinct CDR3 sequences, about 55% being singletons. Sequencing was done on a sample of blood. These receptor sequences come from a man between 60 and 75 years old in good health.

This clonotype came up a few times. The chain combines TRBV2 with TRBJ1-2; D is perhaps TRBD1 (5 bases). V dropped 6 bases and J dropped 0 bases, with 11 bases sitting between them. Germline CDR1 SNHLY, CDR2 FYNNEI. The CDR3 loop spans 14 amino acids. The CDR3 DNA reads as TGTGCCAGCAGGAGGGGCGGGACTAACTATGGCTACACCTTC. This sequence encodes CASRRGGTNYGYTF. Full variable domain (outside the CDR3, taken from reference TRBV2 and TRBJ1-2): EPEVTQTPSHQVTQMGQEVILRCVPISNHLYFYWYRQILGQKVEFLVSFYNNEISEKSEIFDDQFSVERPDGSNFTLKIRSTKLEDSAMYFCASRRGGTNYGYTFGSGTRLTVV.

There are a few counts of this clonotype. The chain uses TRBV7-8 and TRBJ1-2; D gene ambiguous. Trimming took 1 base from V and 8 from J, leaving 14 bases between them. The CDR3 spans 14 residues. Germline V gene data show CDR1 as SGHVS and CDR2 as FQNEAQ. The DNA for the CDR3 is TGTGCCAGCAGCTTAGAGGAGGTTGGGTCGGGCTACACCTTC. As protein: CASSLEEVGSGYTF.